These 9 T cell receptor beta chains originate from one sample sequenced in a study of blood T cell repertoires in COVID-19. Assay: immunoSEQ multiplex PCR; the TCRdb copy retains only in-frame clones and omits some. The sample comprises approximately 150,000 clones, more than 75% of which are singletons, and 6% to 7% rests with the top ten. Material: peripheral blood. These receptors all stem from an older man with acute or convalescent COVID-19.

V and J are TRBV5-4 and TRBJ2-7, with 9 bases identical to TRBD1. V lost 3 bases to trimming and J lost 5 bases; unmatched junction nucleotides: 12. Germline lookup yields CDR1 SGHNT and CDR2 YYREEE (reference sequence). The CDR3 covers 16 residues. The CDR3 DNA follows: TGTGCCAGCAGCTGGAGAACGGGACAGGGTGTCAACGAGCAGTACTTC. Translating gives CASSWRTGQGVNEQYF.

This chain links TRBV3-1 (or the pseudogene TRBV3-2) with TRBJ1-6; maybe TRBD1 (5 bases). The CDR3 spans 14 residues. Germline CDR1 LGHDT, CDR2 YNNKEL (reference sequence). V was cut by 3 bases and J by 7 bases, with 10 bases left in between. The DNA of the CDR3 is TGTGCCAGCAGCCATCGACAGAAAAATTCACCCCTCCACTTT. Translated, it gives CASSHRQKNSPLHF.

This chain joins TRBV6-5 and TRBJ1-3; TRBD1 agrees at 8 bases. The CDR3 extends over 15 amino acids. Germline loops: CDR1 MNHEY, CDR2 SVGAGI. After removal of 5 bases from V and 2 bases from J, the junction contained 5 bases not matched to a gene. The CDR3 spells CASSTEQGAGNTIYF. CDR3 DNA: TGTGCCAGCAGTACCGAACAGGGGGCTGGAAACACCATATATTTT.

The DNA for the CDR3 is TGCGCCAGCAGCCTCGAGGCGGGGGTTAGCTCCTACAATGAGCAGTTCTTC. Translation gives CASSLEAGVSSYNEQFF. The chain links TRBV5-1 to TRBJ2-1; TRBD2 agrees at 7 bases. Trimming at V came to 4 bases and at J to 0 bases, leaving 10 bases not matched to a gene. The length of the CDR3 is 17 residues. Germline CDR1 and CDR2: SGHRS and YFSETQ.

The chain combines TRBV6-2 or TRBV6-3 with TRBJ1-5; possibly TRBD1 for D (5 bases). The CDR3 is 14 residues long. Looked up from germline, CDR1 is MNHEY and CDR2 is SVGEGT. Between the trimmed V and J ends, which lost 2 bases and 5 bases, there was a span of 10 bases. The CDR3 is CASSYGQGHQPQHF. As DNA, the CDR3 is TGTGCCAGCAGTTACGGGCAGGGTCATCAGCCCCAGCATTTT.

The V gene is TRBV4-2, the J gene TRBJ1-5; the match to TRBD1 covers 7 bases. Germline V gene data show CDR1 as LGHNA and CDR2 as YNFKEQ. The V and J ends lost 0 bases and 5 bases, in that order; junction bases with no gene match: 7. This CDR3 has 16 amino acids. CDR3 residues: CASSQDPQGTHQPQHF. In DNA form, the CDR3 reads TGTGCCAGCAGCCAAGACCCACAGGGGACCCATCAGCCCCAGCATTTT.

This chain links TRBV3-1 (or the pseudogene TRBV3-2) with TRBJ2-2; D is unresolved. CDR3 length: 17 amino acids. Germline lookup yields CDR1 LGHDT and CDR2 YNNKEL (reference sequence). The ends were cut back, 0 bases at V and 1 base at J, with 12 bases in the middle. The CDR3 reads CASSQDRWSLNTGELFF. DNA for the CDR3: TGTGCCAGCAGCCAAGATCGGTGGTCCCTGAACACCGGGGAGCTGTTTTTT.

This chain links TRBV3-1 (or the pseudogene TRBV3-2) with TRBJ2-5; 12 nucleotides line up with TRBD2. This CDR3 has 16 residues. The germline V gene encodes CDR1 LGHDT and CDR2 YNNKEL (reference sequence). The ends lost 4 bases at V and 2 bases at J; junction bases unmatched: 5. DNA for the CDR3: TGTGCCAGCAGCCCCCGGACTAGCGGGAAACAAGAGACCCAGTACTTC. Protein product: CASSPRTSGKQETQYF.

This sequence joins TRBV21-1 and TRBJ2-5; TRBD1 is the table's D call, not checked against the DNA. TRBV21-1 is marked as a pseudogene. The CDR3 length is 16 residues. CDR3 sequence reads: CASSAWGTAVQETQYF. CDR3 coding DNA: TGTGCCAGCAGCGCCTGGGGGACAGCGGTACAAGAGACCCAGTACTTC.